This entry lists 13 T cell receptor beta chains sequenced from one sample in a study of cytomegalovirus exposure and HLA in healthy donors. TCRdb's table, derived via immunoSEQ multiplex PCR, lists solely in-frame clones and lacks some. Seen here are some 41,000 clones, approximately 93% observed once, and the top ten hold about 2.1%. The sample comprised PBMCs. These receptor sequences come from a woman in her late teens or twenties in good health and CMV-seronegative.

The V gene is TRBV10-1, the J gene TRBJ2-7, with 8 bases identical to TRBD1. Germline CDR1 WNHNN, CDR2 SYGVQD (reference sequence). V lost 2 bases to trimming and J lost 0 bases; unmatched junction nucleotides: 9. This CDR3 comprises 17 residues. The CDR3 region has the DNA TGCGCCAGCAGTGAGCCCCCAGGGGGCACATCCTCCTACGAGCAGTACTTC. Translated, it gives CASSEPPGGTSSYEQYF.

This chain links TRBV29-1 with TRBJ2-1; TRBD1 aligns across 10 bases. Per the germline V gene, CDR1 is SQVTM and CDR2 is ANQGSEA. With V trimmed by 6 bases and J by 9 bases, 11 bases remained unmatched. CDR3 length: 14 residues. This CDR3 is CSVQTGQGNGEQFF. CDR3 coding DNA: TGCAGCGTCCAGACGGGACAGGGGAACGGTGAGCAGTTCTTC.

V and J are TRBV27 and TRBJ2-5; 7 nucleotides line up with TRBD2. The germline CDR1 and CDR2 sequences are MNHEY and SMNVEV (reference sequence). The length of the CDR3 is 15 residues. V was clipped by 1 base and J by 5 bases; unmatched bases: 7. DNA for the CDR3: TGTGCCAGCAGTTTATATGCGGGAGATCAGGAGACCCAGTACTTC. Its protein is CASSLYAGDQETQYF.

V is TRBV10-3 and J is TRBJ2-3; 7 nucleotides align to TRBD2. CDR1 and CDR2 from the germline V gene are ENHRY and SYGVKD. This CDR3 region has 17 residues. J was trimmed by 2 bases and V by 0 bases; bases with no gene match: 8. CDR3: CAISESWAGEFTDTQYF. The CDR3, as DNA: TGTGCCATCAGTGAGTCATGGGCGGGGGAGTTCACAGATACGCAGTATTTT.

The chain has TRBV10-3 and TRBJ2-7, with D perhaps TRBD1 (6 bases). The CDR3 is made up of 13 amino acids. Germline CDR1 is ENHRY and CDR2 is SYGVKD. Trimming pared 7 bases from V and 0 bases from J, leaving 10 bases between. The CDR3 spells CAINMDSSYEQYF. For the CDR3, the DNA is TGTGCCATCAACATGGACAGCTCCTACGAGCAGTACTTC.

The rearrangement links TRBV2 to TRBJ1-1, with D unresolved. Trimming left V 4 bases short and J 4 bases short, with 7 bases between. This CDR3 region has 12 residues. From germline, CDR1 is SNHLY and CDR2 FYNNEI. The CDR3 is CASSGHSTEAFF. CDR3 DNA sequence: TGTGCCAGCAGTGGTCATAGCACTGAAGCTTTCTTT. The whole variable domain, filled in from reference TRBV2 and TRBJ1-1, reads EPEVTQTPSHQVTQMGQEVILRCVPISNHLYFYWYRQILGQKVEFLVSFYNNEISEKSEIFDDQFSVERPDGSNFTLKIRSTKLEDSAMYFCASSGHSTEAFFGQGTRLTVV.

The chain recombines TRBV29-1 with TRBJ2-3; D possibly corresponds to TRBD2 (7 bases). The V gene lost 4 bases and the J gene lost 6 bases, with 17 bases spanning the gap. There are 14 residues in the CDR3. The germline V gene has CDR1 SQVTM and CDR2 ANQGSEA. In DNA, the CDR3 is TGCAGCGTTGGTTACGGGGGGCTAGCTGATACGCAGTATTTT. It codes for CSVGYGGLADTQYF.

This chain joins TRBV11-3 and TRBJ2-2; D gene uncertain. Germline loops: CDR1 SGHNT, CDR2 YENEEA. Trimming took 5 bases from V and 0 from J, leaving 13 bases between them. The CDR3 covers 16 residues. The CDR3 coding sequence is TGTGCCAGCAGCCCCACCGCGGTCGCGAACACCGGGGAGCTGTTTTTT. It yields the protein CASSPTAVANTGELFF.

The rearrangement uses TRBV6-1 and TRBJ1-1; D is unresolved. This CDR3 contains 15 residues. Between the trimmed V and J ends, which lost 6 bases and 0 bases, there was a span of 14 bases. CDR1 and CDR2 (germline): MNHNS, SASEGT. DNA for the CDR3: TGTGCCAGCAGCGAGAGGGCCGGATTGAACACTGAAGCTTTCTTT. Its protein is CASSERAGLNTEAFF.

This chain links TRBV6-5 with TRBJ2-1, with 13 positions matching TRBD2. V was clipped by 6 bases and J by 7 bases; unmatched bases: 3. The CDR3 has 14 residues. Germline V CDR1 and CDR2: MNHEY, SVGAGI. CDR3 bases: TGTGCCAGCAGCAGGACTAGCGGGGGTAATGAGCAGTTCTTC. It encodes CASSRTSGGNEQFF.

This chain links TRBV7-9 with TRBJ2-3; tentative D call: TRBD1 (6 bases). The V gene's germline CDR1 is SEHNR and CDR2 FQNEAQ (reference sequence). This CDR3 comprises 13 residues. Deletions cut 2 bases from V and 5 bases from J, with 8 bases between. In nucleotides, the CDR3 is TGTGCCAGCAGCTTACTAGGGGGAGATACGCAGTATTTT. This sequence encodes CASSLLGGDTQYF.

The genes are TRBV2 and TRBJ2-1; perhaps TRBD1 as D (5 bases). The CDR3 extends over 11 amino acids. The V end lost 6 bases, the J end lost 8 bases, and 8 bases lay between the germline ends. Germline V gives CDR1 SNHLY, CDR2 FYNNEI. The CDR3 DNA reads TGTGCCAGCAGCCCAGGGTATGAGCAGTTCTTC. It encodes CASSPGYEQFF.

The V and J genes are TRBV7-6 and TRBJ2-1, with D possibly being TRBD2 (5 bases). CDR1 is SGHVS and CDR2 is FNYEAQ in the germline V gene. The V end was cut by 1 base, the J end by 1 base, with 14 bases between. The CDR3 loop spans 17 amino acids. The chain's CDR3 is CASSLVTSGGSYNEQFF. The DNA of the CDR3 is TGTGCCAGCAGCTTAGTTACGAGCGGCGGATCCTACAATGAGCAGTTCTTC.